A selection of T cell receptor beta chains follows, all from one sample in a study of blood T cells in healthy people across ages. One entry per CDR3 protein, called by TCRdb with MiXCR from the 5' RACE reads. Among 850,000 to 1,000,000 distinct CDR3 sequences listed, 40% to 60% were seen once. Sequenced sample: blood. The receptors originated from a man aged 30 to 39 in good health. Each CDR3 is given without its conserved first and last residue. Each record gives: J gene, V gene, CDR3 protein.

TRBJ1-5 TRBV12-3/TRBV12-4 ASRLQGGSNQPQH
TRBJ1-2 TRBV7-9 ASRQSGTGDGYT
TRBJ2-1 TRBV4-2 AISQDKRGVFNEQF
TRBJ2-7 TRBV6-6 ASSYPTGLRSYEQY
TRBJ2-2 TRBV11-2 ASSVLRTGELF
TRBJ1-1 TRBV7-6 ASSPEGYGNTEAF
TRBJ2-5 TRBV7-3 ASSPIPRDSNEYQETQY
TRBJ1-2 TRBV5-1 ASSLEPLTGRGYT
TRBJ1-1 TRBV10-3 AISESEGTEAF
TRBJ1-1 TRBV12-3/TRBV12-4 ASSFSGTEAF
TRBJ2-5 TRBV4-3 ASSQDRLAGEETQY
TRBJ2-7 TRBV20-1 SARRAGPYEQY
TRBJ1-5 TRBV27 ASSSATGRNQPQH
TRBJ2-1 TRBV4-2 ASSQESLAGLVDEQF
TRBJ1-4 TRBV18 ASSPTGVNEKLF
TRBJ1-2 TRBV20-1 SAVDRGANYGYT
TRBJ2-7 TRBV3-1 ASSPKTTYEQY
TRBJ2-7 TRBV4-2 ASSQVPDRLPYEQY
TRBJ2-2 TRBV7-3 ASSKRTGVGTGELF
TRBJ2-7 TRBV3-1 ASRRDSDNYEQY
TRBJ2-1 TRBV7-2 ASSSDVSDGYNEQF
TRBJ1-1 TRBV20-1 SAPVGGMNTEAF
TRBJ1-5 TRBV7-2 ASSLFGQPQH
TRBJ1-2 TRBV7-2 ASTRNYGYT
TRBJ2-3 TRBV28 ASRGTDTQY
TRBJ1-2 TRBV28 ASSRLQGAGYT
TRBJ2-3 TRBV20-1 SASGTGGSTDTQY
TRBJ2-7 TRBV14 ASSQRTGGEQY
TRBJ1-4 TRBV6-1 ASSGDGAHNEKLF
TRBJ2-3 TRBV15 AASSPFGVGGTDTQY
TRBJ2-3 TRBV10-3 AILEGVGDTQY
TRBJ2-5 TRBV6-1 ASSVRLETQY
TRBJ1-4 TRBV2 ASSGVRGNEKLF
TRBJ1-1 TRBV21-1 ASSKVGTHQNTEAF
TRBJ2-3 TRBV4-1 ASSQERLAADTQY
TRBJ1-1 TRBV20-1 SARADRNTEAF
TRBJ1-4 TRBV12-3/TRBV12-4 ASSLGLGGAGTNEKLF
TRBJ1-6 TRBV14 ASSSGRAVWDPSPLH
TRBJ2-1 TRBV27 ASSFSGVASEQF
TRBJ1-4 TRBV12-3/TRBV12-4 ASSPLGRGEKLF
TRBJ2-5 TRBV20-1 SARDARRQETQY
TRBJ2-7 TRBV20-1 SARTRQGEQY
TRBJ2-5 TRBV20-1 SAWGTGQETQY
TRBJ1-1 TRBV27 ASSLIGFNTEAF
TRBJ2-3 TRBV7-2 ASSLDQGTQY
TRBJ1-1 TRBV30 AWRLLYTEAF
TRBJ1-4 TRBV29-1 SVASRVNEKLF
TRBJ2-7 TRBV2 ASSPRTGRSDEQY
TRBJ2-7 TRBV6-2/TRBV6-3 ASSYPRRMSSYEQY